Following are 26 T cell receptor beta chains from one sample sequenced in a study of blood T cell repertoires in COVID-19. Assay used: immunoSEQ multiplex PCR; TCRdb lists only in-frame clones, some missing. The profile shows under 250,000 clones, around 85% of them singletons. The specimen was peripheral blood. The receptor set was obtained from a man in his forties with acute or convalescent COVID-19.

Many counts were recorded for this clone. V gene TRBV28 combines with J gene TRBJ2-2; 7 bases fit TRBD2. In germline, CDR1 is MDHEN, CDR2 SYDVKM. The CDR3 loop spans 16 amino acids. The trim removed 5 bases at V and 4 bases at J, leaving 10 bases unmatched. The CDR3 region is CASSSPGGRGTGELFF. Here the CDR3 DNA reads TGTGCCAGCAGTAGTCCGGGGGGTCGAGGCACCGGGGAGCTGTTTTTT.

This clone was found once. The rearrangement links TRBV28 to TRBJ2-7; 10 nucleotides agree with TRBD1. With 6 bases clipped from V and 0 bases from J, the junction kept 5 bases outside the gene matches. CDR1 MDHEN and CDR2 SYDVKM come from the germline V gene. The CDR3 is made up of 15 amino acids. The CDR3 nucleotides read TGTGCCAGCAGCCATGACAGGGGGCTCTCCTACGAGCAGTACTTC. It yields the protein CASSHDRGLSYEQYF.

The chain joins TRBV15 to TRBJ2-7, with D uncertain. The CDR3 consists of 13 residues. Germline assignment: CDR1 LNHNV and CDR2 YYDKDF (reference sequence). Trimming removed 1 base at V and 4 bases at J, with 8 bases between. The CDR3 DNA is TGTGCCACCAGCAGAGTTGCGGCGTACGAGCAGTACTTC. Protein product: CATSRVAAYEQYF.

The sample holds one count of this clone. The chain carries TRBV24-1 and TRBJ2-3, with 9 positions matching TRBD1. From germline, CDR1 is KGHDR and CDR2 SFDVKD. The CDR3 length is 17 residues. V was pared by 3 bases and J by 3 bases, with 9 bases of the junction left unmatched. The CDR3 nucleotides read TGTGCCACCAGTGATCCCAAAACAGGGGGCAAAACAGATACGCAGTATTTT. It translates to CATSDPKTGGKTDTQYF.

This chain joins TRBV19 and TRBJ2-2, with D perhaps matching TRBD1 (6 bases). This CDR3 contains 14 residues. V lost 7 bases and J 3 bases, leaving 12 bases between the germline ends. CDR1 is LNHDA, CDR2 SQIVND, per germline (reference sequence). CDR3 loop: CASMGALDTGELFF. The CDR3 DNA sequence: TGTGCCAGTATGGGGGCGTTGGACACCGGGGAGCTGTTTTTT.

The V and J genes are TRBV21-1 and TRBJ2-7; TRBD2, the D gene given by the table, was not confirmed from the DNA. TRBV21-1 is a listed pseudogene. The CDR3 totals 14 residues. The CDR3 loop is CASSPSRGSYEQYF. In DNA form, the CDR3 reads TGTGCCAGCAGCCCCAGCCGAGGCTCCTACGAGCAGTACTTC.

This chain uses TRBV13 with TRBJ1-6; D might be TRBD1 (6 bases). This CDR3 has 14 amino acids. V lost 5 bases to trimming and J lost 6 bases, with 11 bases between them. Germline V gene lookup returns CDR1 PRHDT and CDR2 FYEKMQ (reference sequence). As DNA, the CDR3 is TGTGCCAGCAGCCACAGGGACCCTAATTCACCCCTCCACTTT. Translation: CASSHRDPNSPLHF.

DNA for the CDR3: TGTGCCACCAGTCTCAGGGCCTATGGCTACACCTTC. It specifies CATSLRAYGYTF. The chain joins TRBV24-1 to TRBJ1-2; D is perhaps TRBD1 (5 bases). The CDR3 is 12 residues long. V was trimmed by 6 bases and J by 4 bases, leaving 8 bases between them. CDR1 and CDR2 (germline): KGHDR, SFDVKD.

The chain carries TRBV7-9 and TRBJ2-7; TRBD1 aligns across 8 bases. CDR3 size: 17 residues. Per germline, CDR1 SEHNR and CDR2 FQNEAQ (reference sequence). V dropped 4 bases and J dropped 2; count of bases not matched to a gene: 13. CDR3 sequence (DNA): TGTGCCAGCAGCTACCTCTCGGCCGGGACAGGAACCTACGAGCAGTACTTC. Translated, it gives CASSYLSAGTGTYEQYF.

V and J are TRBV19 and TRBJ1-5; perhaps TRBD1 as D (5 bases). The CDR3 consists of 13 residues. Trimming cost V 7 bases and J 7 bases, with 14 bases left between them. Germline lookup yields CDR1 LNHDA and CDR2 SQIVND (reference sequence). The CDR3 DNA reads as TGTGCCAGTAATCCGACAGTAAACCAGCCCCAGCATTTT. Protein sequence: CASNPTVNQPQHF.

The chain carries TRBV10-3 and TRBJ2-3, with a tentative D call TRBD2 (5 bases). V gave up 6 bases and J gave up 6 bases, with 7 bases separating them. Germline V gives CDR1 ENHRY, CDR2 SYGVKD. The CDR3 length is 11 residues. The CDR3: CAIRGGDTQYF. The CDR3 DNA is TGTGCCATCAGGGGCGGGGATACGCAGTATTTT.

The V call is TRBV4-2, the J call TRBJ2-7, with 10 bases that match TRBD1. Trimming at V came to 10 bases and at J to 5 bases, leaving 8 bases not matched to a gene. The CDR3 totals 13 residues. Germline V gene lookup returns CDR1 LGHNA and CDR2 YNFKEQ. CDR3 sequence: CATRGQGDHEQYF. The CDR3, as DNA: TGTGCCACCCGAGGACAGGGGGACCACGAGCAGTACTTC.

This chain joins TRBV2 and TRBJ2-4, with D possibly being TRBD2 (6 bases). This CDR3 spans 12 amino acids. V was pared by 3 bases and J by 6 bases, with 6 bases between. Per germline, CDR1 SNHLY and CDR2 FYNNEI. The CDR3 DNA reads TGTGCCAGCAGTGAGGGGGGAAACATTCAGTACTTC. Translating it yields CASSEGGNIQYF.

This chain links TRBV7-6 with TRBJ2-7; weak D call: TRBD2 (5 bases). Trimming took off 5 bases at V and 0 bases at J, with 14 bases between the two ends. The CDR3 is 15 residues long. CDR1 is SGHVS, CDR2 FNYEAQ, per germline. CDR3 nucleotide sequence: TGTGCCAGCAGCCCGGGATCCATGCCCTCCTACGAGCAGTACTTC. Its translation: CASSPGSMPSYEQYF.

The CDR3 sequence: CASSPLRGETQYF. DNA of the CDR3: TGTGCCAGCAGCCCTCTGCGGGGAGAGACCCAGTACTTC. The chain joins TRBV7-9 to TRBJ2-5, with D possibly being TRBD2 (6 bases). V was pared by 5 bases and J by 4 bases, with 11 bases between. The V gene's germline CDR1 is SEHNR and CDR2 FQNEAQ (reference sequence). CDR3 length: 13 amino acids. Combining the CDR3 with reference TRBV7-9 and TRBJ2-5 gives the whole variable domain DTGVSQNPRHKITKRGQNVTFRCDPISEHNRLYWYRQTLGQGPEFLTYFQNEAQLEKSRLLSDRFSAERPKGSFSTLEIQRTEQGDSAMYLCASSPLRGETQYFGPGTRLLVL.

V and J are TRBV7-9 and TRBJ2-1; 7 bases match TRBD2. CDR3 size: 16 residues. Germline CDR1 and CDR2: SEHNR and FQNEAQ (reference sequence). The junction had 9 bases not matched to a gene; V was cut back by 5 bases and J by 2 bases. As DNA, the CDR3 is TGTGCCAGCAGCCCCCGAGGGGCGGGAGCCTACAATGAGCAGTTCTTC. Protein sequence: CASSPRGAGAYNEQFF.

V usage is TRBV5-1 and J usage is TRBJ2-7; 12 bases fit TRBD2. The V segment lost 5 bases and the J segment 5 bases; nucleotides outside the gene matches: 11. CDR1 is SGHRS, CDR2 YFSETQ, per germline. The CDR3 length is 16 residues. The CDR3 DNA sequence: TGCGCCAGCAGAATACGGACTAGCGGGGCTAGAGACGAGCAGTACTTC. Translation gives CASRIRTSGARDEQYF. Supplemented by reference TRBV5-1 and TRBJ2-7, the full variable domain reads KAGVTQTPRYLIKTRGQQVTLSCSPISGHRSVSWYQQTPGQGLQFLFEYFSETQRNKGNFPGRFSGRQFSNSRSEMNVSTLELGDSALYLCASRIRTSGARDEQYFGPGTRLTVT.

This clone has just one count. The chain combines TRBV5-4 with TRBJ2-1; 10 nucleotides align to TRBD2. This CDR3 comprises 15 residues. In germline, CDR1 is SGHNT, CDR2 YYREEE (reference sequence). V lost 3 bases, J lost 8 bases, and 8 bases stayed unmatched. Here the CDR3 reads CASSSGLAGADEQFF. The CDR3 DNA is TGTGCCAGCAGCTCAGGCCTAGCGGGGGCCGATGAGCAGTTCTTC.

This clone was found once. The gene calls are TRBV11-1 and TRBJ2-1; 7 bases fit TRBD2. Unmatched junction bases numbered 9, after V lost 0 bases and J lost 4 bases. The CDR3 covers 17 residues. CDR1 and CDR2 from the germline V gene are SGHAT and FQDESV (reference sequence). CDR3: CASSLARGEPRYNEQFF. The CDR3 nucleotides are TGTGCCAGCAGCTTAGCCCGGGGGGAGCCGAGGTACAATGAGCAGTTCTTC. The complete variable domain, with remaining parts taken from reference TRBV11-1 and TRBJ2-1, reads EAEVAQSPRYKITEKSQAVAFWCDPISGHATLYWYRQILGQGPELLVQFQDESVVDDSQLPKDRFSAERLKGVDSTLKIQPAELGDSAMYLCASSLARGEPRYNEQFFGPGTRLTVL.

The chain has TRBV18 and TRBJ2-5; a weak D match, TRBD2 (8 bases). The V end was cut by 6 bases, the J end by 4 bases, with 24 bases between. The CDR3 loop spans 17 amino acids. Per germline, CDR1 KGHSH and CDR2 LQKENI. The CDR3 region has the DNA TGTGCCAGCTCCCTGGCGAGCGGGAGCTACAGGGGAGAGACCCAGTACTTC. It specifies CASSLASGSYRGETQYF.

This clone was observed once. This chain connects TRBV30 to TRBJ2-7; D unresolved. Germline CDR1 reads GTSNPN; CDR2 reads SVGIG (reference sequence). The CDR3 loop spans 13 amino acids. Trimming pared 5 bases from V and 0 bases from J, leaving 11 bases between. CDR3 nucleotides: TGTGCCTGGGGTTTGTTGAGCTCCTACGAGCAGTACTTC. Translating gives CAWGLLSSYEQYF. Variable domain in full (rest from reference TRBV30 and TRBJ2-7): SQTIHQWPATLVQPVGSPLSLECTVEGTSNPNLYWYRQAAGRGLQLLFYSVGIGQISSEVPQNLSASRPQDRQFILSSKKLLLSDSGFYLCAWGLLSSYEQYFGPGTRLTVT.

CDR3 sequence reads: CASSYRDKPGNQPQHF. In nucleotides, the CDR3 is TGTGCCAGCAGCTACAGGGACAAGCCCGGCAATCAGCCCCAGCATTTT. V gene TRBV6-4 combines with J gene TRBJ1-5; maybe TRBD1 (6 bases). CDR3 length: 16 residues. Trimming left V 6 bases short and J 2 bases short, with 17 bases between. Germline V gene lookup returns CDR1 MRHNA and CDR2 SNTAGT.

The chain links TRBV19 to TRBJ2-6; 7 nucleotides match TRBD1. V lost 5 bases, J lost 4 bases, and 8 bases stayed unmatched. This CDR3 has 16 residues. Germline CDR1 LNHDA, CDR2 SQIVND (reference sequence). The CDR3 DNA is TGTGCCAGTAGTGCCTTAACAGGGGTCGGGGCCAACGTCCTGACTTTC. Translated: CASSALTGVGANVLTF. Filled out from reference TRBV19 and TRBJ2-6, the complete variable domain reads DGGITQSPKYLFRKEGQNVTLSCEQNLNHDAMYWYRQDPGQGLRLIYYSQIVNDFQKGDIAEGYSVSREKKESFPLTVTSAQKNPTAFYLCASSALTGVGANVLTFGAGSRLTVL.

This clone was counted only a few times. CDR3 sequence reads: CASSWQFTGGNYGYTF. The CDR3 DNA reads TGTGCCAGCAGTTGGCAATTCACAGGGGGCAACTATGGCTACACCTTC. The J gene is TRBJ1-2, the V gene TRBV6-5; 9 bases agree with TRBD1. This CDR3 contains 16 residues. J was trimmed by 2 bases and V by 4 bases; bases with no gene match: 8. CDR1 and CDR2 from the germline V gene are MNHEY and SVGAGI.

The genes are TRBV19 and TRBJ1-1, with 7 bases fitting TRBD1. The CDR3 has 14 amino acids. CDR1 and CDR2 (germline): LNHDA, SQIVND (reference sequence). J lost 8 bases, V lost 2 bases, and 8 bases had no gene match. The CDR3 reads CASSIRGREAEAFF. CDR3 nucleotide sequence: TGTGCCAGTAGTATAAGGGGGCGGGAGGCCGAAGCTTTCTTT.

The chain links TRBV6-5 to TRBJ2-7; 7 bases map to TRBD2. In germline, CDR1 is MNHEY, CDR2 SVGAGI. The CDR3 is 15 amino acids. V lost 0 bases to trimming and J lost 6 bases; unmatched junction nucleotides: 8. CDR3 protein: CASSYSHDSGAEQYF. The CDR3 DNA reads as TGTGCCAGCAGTTACTCCCACGACAGCGGGGCCGAGCAGTACTTC.